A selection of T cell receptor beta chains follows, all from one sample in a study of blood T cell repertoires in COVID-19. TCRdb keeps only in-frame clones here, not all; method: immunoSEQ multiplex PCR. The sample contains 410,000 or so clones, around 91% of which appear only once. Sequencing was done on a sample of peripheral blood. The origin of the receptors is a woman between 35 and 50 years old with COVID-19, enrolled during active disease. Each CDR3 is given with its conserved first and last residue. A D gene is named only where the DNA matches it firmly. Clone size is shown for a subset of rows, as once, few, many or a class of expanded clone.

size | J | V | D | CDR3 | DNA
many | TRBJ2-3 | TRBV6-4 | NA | CASSDSETDTQYF | TGTGCCAGCAGTGACTCCGAGACAGATACGCAGTATTTT
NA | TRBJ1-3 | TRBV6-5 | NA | CASRDLLGNTIYF | TGTGCCAGCAGGGACTTGCTGGGAAACACCATATATTTT
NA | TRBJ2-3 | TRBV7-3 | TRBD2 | CASSPPGLAGGDTQYF | TGTGCCAGCAGCCCCCCCGGACTAGCGGGTGGAGATACGCAGTATTTT
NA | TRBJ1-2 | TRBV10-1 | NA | CASRSRPDRTISWANYGYTF | TGCGCCAGCAGAAGCCGTCCCGACAGGACGATCAGTTGGGCCAACTATGGCTACACCTTC
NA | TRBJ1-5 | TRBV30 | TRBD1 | CAWSTGTGSDQPQHF | TGTGCCTGGAGCACCGGGACAGGATCCGATCAGCCCCAGCATTTT
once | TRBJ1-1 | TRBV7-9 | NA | CASSLDPDMNTEAFF | TGTGCCAGCAGCTTGGACCCGGACATGAACACTGAAGCTTTCTTT
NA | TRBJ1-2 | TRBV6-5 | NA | CASSYYYRQSYTF | TGTGCCAGCAGTTACTACTATCGACAGTCCTACACCTTC
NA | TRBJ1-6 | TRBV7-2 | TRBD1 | CASSLGDRRGSPLHF | TGTGCCAGCAGCTTAGGGGACAGGAGGGGTTCACCCCTCCACTTT
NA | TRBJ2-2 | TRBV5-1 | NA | CASSLWTANTGELFF | TGCGCCAGCAGCTTGTGGACAGCTAACACCGGGGAGCTGTTTTTT
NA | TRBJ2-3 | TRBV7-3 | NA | CASSLLWQDTQYF | TGTGCCAGCAGCTTACTTTGGCAAGATACGCAGTATTTT
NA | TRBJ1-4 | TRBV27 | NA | CATAASATNEKLFF | TGTGCCACCGCAGCCAGCGCAACTAATGAAAAACTGTTTTTT
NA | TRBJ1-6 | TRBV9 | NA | CASSVGYTNSPLHF | TGTGCCAGCAGCGTAGGATACACTAATTCACCCCTCCACTTT
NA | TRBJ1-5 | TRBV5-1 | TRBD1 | CASSLAPTGGRGQPQHF | TGCGCCAGCAGCTTGGCCCCGACAGGGGGGAGGGGTCAGCCCCAGCATTTT
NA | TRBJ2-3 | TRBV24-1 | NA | CATSDPRGDRRTQYF | TGTGCCACCAGTGACCCCCGGGGGGACAGGAGGACGCAGTATTTT
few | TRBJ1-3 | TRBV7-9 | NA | CASSFNLPGATIYF | TGTGCCAGCAGCTTTAACCTTCCTGGGGCCACCATATATTTT
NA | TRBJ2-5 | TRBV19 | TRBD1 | CASSPGQGGTQYF | TGTGCCAGTAGTCCGGGACAGGGTGGGACCCAGTACTTC
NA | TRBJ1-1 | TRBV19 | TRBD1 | CASSAPQGVGNTEAFF | TGTGCCAGTAGTGCTCCACAGGGGGTCGGGAACACTGAAGCTTTCTTT
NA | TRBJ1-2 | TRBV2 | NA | CASTVLGGRGYTF | TGTGCCAGCACCGTTCTGGGGGGTCGTGGCTACACCTTC
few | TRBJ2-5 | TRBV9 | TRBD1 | CASSVAGRGPETQYF | TGTGCCAGCAGCGTAGCTGGCAGGGGGCCGGAGACCCAGTACTTC
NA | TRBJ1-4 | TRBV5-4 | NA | CASSSTGTRVEKLFF | TGTGCCAGCAGCTCAACGGGTACCCGAGTTGAAAAACTGTTTTTT
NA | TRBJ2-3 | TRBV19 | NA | CASSIAGAGADTQYF | TGTGCCAGTAGTATCGCGGGGGCCGGGGCAGATACGCAGTATTTT
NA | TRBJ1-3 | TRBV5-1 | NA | CASRGQSGNTIYF | TGCGCCAGCAGAGGACAGTCTGGAAACACCATATATTTT
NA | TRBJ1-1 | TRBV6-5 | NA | CASRQGSFYTEAFF | TGTGCCAGCAGACAGGGAAGTTTCTACACTGAAGCTTTCTTT
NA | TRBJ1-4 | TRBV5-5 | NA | CASSLLTGEKLFF | TGTGCCAGCAGCTTGCTAACGGGGGAAAAACTGTTTTTT
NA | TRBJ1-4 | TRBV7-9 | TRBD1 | CASSLETGAEKLFF | TGTGCCAGCAGCTTAGAGACAGGGGCGGAAAAACTGTTTTTT
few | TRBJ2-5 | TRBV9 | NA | CASSVGAERGETQYF | TGTGCCAGCAGCGTAGGGGCCGAGCGAGGGGAGACCCAGTACTTC
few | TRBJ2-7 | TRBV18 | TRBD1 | CASSDRAVGSYEQYF | TGTGCCAGCTCAGACAGGGCCGTCGGCTCCTACGAGCAGTACTTC
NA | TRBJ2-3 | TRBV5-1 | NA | CASSLDRPEDTQYF | TGCGCCAGCAGCTTGGACAGGCCAGAGGATACGCAGTATTTT
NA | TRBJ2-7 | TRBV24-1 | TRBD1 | CATSDAPGTGFSEQYF | TGTGCCACCAGTGATGCACCCGGGACAGGGTTTAGCGAGCAGTACTTC
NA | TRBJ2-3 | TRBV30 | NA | CAWREDSGTDTQYF | TGTGCCTGGAGGGAGGACTCTGGCACAGATACGCAGTATTTT
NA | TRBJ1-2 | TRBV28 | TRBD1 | CATPGTGDRANYGYTF | TGTGCCACCCCCGGGACAGGGGACAGAGCTAACTATGGCTACACCTTC
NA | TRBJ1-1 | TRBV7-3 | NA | CASSGGGRRTEAFF | TGTGCCAGCAGTGGGGGAGGGAGGAGGACTGAAGCTTTCTTT
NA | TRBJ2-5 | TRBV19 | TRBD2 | CASSRAGGPSETQYF | TGTGCCAGTAGTAGGGCGGGAGGGCCCTCGGAGACCCAGTACTTC